The 20 T cell receptor beta chains presented below share a single source sample, sequenced in a study of blood T cells in healthy people across ages. A second roughly 7 to 12 cycle PCR used barcoded and J-beta primers. MiXCR was run by TCRdb on the 5' RACE reads, yielding one entry per CDR3 protein. The sample holds approximately 1,700,000 distinct CDR3 sequences; approximately 40% are singletons and the top ten take about 21%. The sample taken for sequencing was blood. The receptors derive from a human donor in good health.

About this clonotype: Being one base from a much bigger clone, this may be a read error. The V gene is TRBV7-3, the J gene TRBJ2-3; 11 nucleotides line up with TRBD2. V was clipped by 5 bases and J by 1 base; unmatched bases: 2. This CDR3 comprises 15 residues. Germline CDR1 and CDR2: SGHTA and FQGTGA. The CDR3 here is CASSISGGGTDTQYF. In DNA form, the CDR3 reads TGTGCCAGCAGCATTAGCGGGGGGGGCACAGATACGCAGTATTTT. Supplemented by reference TRBV7-3 and TRBJ2-3, the full variable domain reads GAGVSQTPSNKVTEKGKYVELRCDPISGHTALYWYRQSLGQGPEFLIYFQGTGAADDSGLPNDRFFAVRPEGSVSTLKIQRTERGDSAVYLCASSISGGGTDTQYFGPGTRLTVL.

Worth noting for this clonotype: Relative to the germline gene, one junction end is altered; a read error may explain this. The rearrangement joins TRBV12-3 or TRBV12-4 to TRBJ1-4; 7 bases fit TRBD1. The CDR3 contains 15 residues. The CDR3 DNA reads TGTGCCAGCAGCTCTGTCACAGGGGCGAATGAAAAACGGTTTTTT. As protein: CASSSVTGANEKRFF.

In its sample, this clonotype was seen a few times. The chain is built from TRBV9 and TRBJ2-1, with D uncertain. CDR3 size: 12 residues. The V end lost 0 bases, the J end lost 8 bases, and 6 bases lay between the germline ends. Germline CDR1 reads SGDLS; CDR2 reads YYNGEE. CDR3 region: CASSVEGHEQFF. For the CDR3, the DNA is TGTGCCAGCAGCGTAGAAGGGCATGAGCAGTTCTTC. The full variable domain, its missing parts supplied by reference TRBV9 and TRBJ2-1, is DSGVTQTPKHLITATGQRVTLRCSPRSGDLSVYWYQQSLDQGLQFLIQYYNGEERAKGNILERFSAQQFPDLHSELNLSSLELGDSALYFCASSVEGHEQFFGPGTRLTVL.

This clonotype occurred a few times. This chain uses TRBV12-3 or TRBV12-4 with TRBJ1-6; a possible D gene is TRBD1 (6 bases). The CDR3 runs to 12 residues. V was pared by 3 bases and J by 13 bases, with 10 bases between. The CDR3 coding sequence is TGTGCCAGCAGTTTTCATCAGGGGCCCCTCCACTTT. Translating gives CASSFHQGPLHF.

This clonotype was found a few times. V and J are TRBV27 and TRBJ1-2; D is unresolved. Per germline, CDR1 MNHEY and CDR2 SMNVEV (reference sequence). The CDR3 has 13 residues. V dropped 6 bases and J dropped 3 bases, with 11 bases sitting between them. The CDR3 sequence: CASSPDNYYGYTF. DNA of the CDR3: TGTGCCAGCAGCCCCGACAACTACTATGGCTACACCTTC.

This clonotype has a handful of counts. The genes are TRBV20-1 and TRBJ2-7; 7 bases match TRBD1. Trimming at V came to 4 bases and at J to 4 bases, leaving 4 bases not matched to a gene. This CDR3 is built from 12 residues. CDR1 and CDR2 from the germline V gene are DFQATT and SNEGSKA (reference sequence). The DNA for the CDR3 is TGCAGTGCTATTAAGGGGGCTTACGAGCAGTACTTC. Residues: CSAIKGAYEQYF.

This clonotype has a handful of counts. The genes are TRBV10-3 and TRBJ1-5; D uncertain. The germline V gene encodes CDR1 ENHRY and CDR2 SYGVKD. V was clipped by 0 bases and J by 6 bases, with 12 bases between them. CDR3 length: 15 residues. The CDR3 is CAISESRESGQPQHF. CDR3 nucleotides: TGTGCCATCAGTGAGTCCCGGGAGTCCGGTCAGCCCCAGCATTTT.

This clonotype was counted a few times. The CDR3 loop is CASGLSRVDTQYF. In nucleotides, the CDR3 is TGTGCCAGCGGGTTGAGTAGGGTAGATACGCAGTATTTT. The J gene is TRBJ2-3, the V gene TRBV12-3 or TRBV12-4; D ambiguous. V shed 8 bases and J shed 5 bases, with 14 bases lying between them. CDR3 length: 13 residues.

The chain recombines TRBV19 with TRBJ1-5; 10 positions match TRBD1. V trimming: 1 base; J trimming: 6 bases; junction bases outside the gene matches: 3. CDR1 and CDR2 from the germline V gene are LNHDA and SQIVND (reference sequence). This CDR3 is 15 amino acids long. The CDR3 DNA follows: TGTGCCAGTAGTATAGGGGACAGGGGTATTCAGCCCCAGCATTTT. This gives the protein CASSIGDRGIQPQHF.

In its sample, this clonotype was seen a few times. J is TRBJ2-3 and V is TRBV28; a weak D match, TRBD2 (5 bases). Trimming took off 2 bases at V and 0 bases at J, with 9 bases between the two ends. CDR1 and CDR2 from the germline V gene are MDHEN and SYDVKM. CDR3 length: 15 amino acids. The CDR3, as DNA: TGTGCCAGCAGTTTAGTCGGGGAGAGCACAGATACGCAGTATTTT. It encodes CASSLVGESTDTQYF. Complete variable domain (other parts from reference TRBV28 and TRBJ2-3): DVKVTQSSRYLVKRTGEKVFLECVQDMDHENMFWYRQDPGLGLRLIYFSYDVKMKEKGDIPEGYSVSREKKERFSLILESASTNQTSMYLCASSLVGESTDTQYFGPGTRLTVL.

This clonotype was seen more than once but under ten times. This chain connects TRBV15 to TRBJ2-6; no clear D gene. The CDR3 is 13 amino acids. V was trimmed by 0 bases and J by 8 bases, leaving 5 bases between them. Germline V lookup: CDR1 LNHNV, CDR2 YYDKDF (reference sequence). The CDR3 region has the DNA TGTGCCACCAGCAGAGATAGTACCAACGTCCTGACTTTC. Protein product: CATSRDSTNVLTF.

The gene calls are TRBV7-2 and TRBJ1-2; 7 bases fit TRBD1. V was pared by 8 bases and J by 5 bases, with 11 bases of the junction left unmatched. This CDR3 is 14 amino acids long. From germline, CDR1 is SGHTA and CDR2 FQGNSA. The DNA for the CDR3 is TGTGCCAGCGCTCCGGGACAGACTCGGTATGGCTACACCTTC. Its protein is CASAPGQTRYGYTF.

The rearrangement links TRBV4-3 to TRBJ1-2; maybe TRBD1 (5 bases). CDR1 is LGHNA, CDR2 YSLEER, per germline. This CDR3 contains 15 residues. Trimming shortened V by 0 bases and J by 4 bases, and 12 bases separated the two germline ends. Here the CDR3 DNA reads TGCGCCAGCAGCCAAGAGTACGCGGGGGGCTATGGCTACACCTTC. Protein sequence: CASSQEYAGGYGYTF.

The genes are TRBV4-1 and TRBJ1-3; D perhaps matches TRBD1 (6 bases). The CDR3 is 16 amino acids. Germline V gene lookup returns CDR1 MGHRA and CDR2 YSYEKL. V lost 1 base and J 4 bases, leaving 14 bases between the germline ends. CDR3 amino acids: CASSQAQQGIGNTIYF. The CDR3 region has the DNA TGCGCCAGCAGCCAAGCTCAACAGGGTATAGGAAACACCATATATTTT.

This chain links TRBV7-9 with TRBJ2-3; D perhaps matches TRBD1 (5 bases). The CDR3 totals 17 residues. Germline V gene sequence: CDR1 SEHNR, CDR2 FQNEAQ (reference sequence). V was cut by 1 base and J by 2 bases, with 16 bases left in between. The CDR3 coding sequence is TGTGCCAGCAGCTTAGTTTCTGACAGCTCGAACACAGATACGCAGTATTTT. Translating gives CASSLVSDSSNTDTQYF.

The chain's CDR3 is CASSQAGGGDYEQYF. The CDR3 DNA reads TGTGCCAGCAGCCAAGCAGGCGGGGGGGACTACGAGCAGTACTTC. The chain combines TRBV4-2 with TRBJ2-7; TRBD2 agrees at 9 bases. The CDR3 contains 15 residues. J lost 3 bases, V lost 1 base, and 4 bases had no gene match. Germline V CDR1 and CDR2: LGHNA, YNFKEQ.

This chain links TRBV4-1 with TRBJ1-3; 9 nucleotides match TRBD1. The CDR3 is 15 amino acids. The germline V gene has CDR1 MGHRA and CDR2 YSYEKL. J gave up 9 bases and V 3 bases, and 9 bases lay outside the gene matches. In nucleotides, the CDR3 is TGCGCCAGCAGCCAGGGACAGGGTGCCCAGGGCACCATATATTTT. Its protein is CASSQGQGAQGTIYF.

This chain uses TRBV14 with TRBJ1-2, with D unresolved. The germline CDR1 and CDR2 sequences are SGHDN and FVKESK. Between the trimmed V and J ends, which lost 1 base and 0 bases, there was a span of 15 bases. The CDR3 covers 17 residues. This CDR3 reads CASSQGWALRANYGYTF. The CDR3 nucleotides are TGTGCCAGCAGCCAAGGCTGGGCGCTGAGAGCTAACTATGGCTACACCTTC.

This sequence joins TRBV7-2 and TRBJ2-3; TRBD1 aligns across 7 bases. CDR3 length: 14 amino acids. J was trimmed by 5 bases and V by 2 bases; bases with no gene match: 4. Germline CDR1 reads SGHTA; CDR2 reads FQGNSA. CDR3: CASSLKTGVDTQYF. The DNA of the CDR3 is TGTGCCAGCAGCTTAAAAACAGGGGTAGATACGCAGTATTTT.

This clonotype was observed a few times. The chain uses TRBV20-1 and TRBJ2-3, with 7 bases aligning to TRBD2. Germline values: CDR1 DFQATT, CDR2 SNEGSKA (reference sequence). J lost 0 bases, V lost 1 base, and 4 bases had no gene match. CDR3 length equals 15 residues. CDR3 nucleotides: TGCAGTGCTAGAGGGGGGGGAGTTAGCACAGATACGCAGTATTTT. It yields the protein CSARGGGVSTDTQYF.